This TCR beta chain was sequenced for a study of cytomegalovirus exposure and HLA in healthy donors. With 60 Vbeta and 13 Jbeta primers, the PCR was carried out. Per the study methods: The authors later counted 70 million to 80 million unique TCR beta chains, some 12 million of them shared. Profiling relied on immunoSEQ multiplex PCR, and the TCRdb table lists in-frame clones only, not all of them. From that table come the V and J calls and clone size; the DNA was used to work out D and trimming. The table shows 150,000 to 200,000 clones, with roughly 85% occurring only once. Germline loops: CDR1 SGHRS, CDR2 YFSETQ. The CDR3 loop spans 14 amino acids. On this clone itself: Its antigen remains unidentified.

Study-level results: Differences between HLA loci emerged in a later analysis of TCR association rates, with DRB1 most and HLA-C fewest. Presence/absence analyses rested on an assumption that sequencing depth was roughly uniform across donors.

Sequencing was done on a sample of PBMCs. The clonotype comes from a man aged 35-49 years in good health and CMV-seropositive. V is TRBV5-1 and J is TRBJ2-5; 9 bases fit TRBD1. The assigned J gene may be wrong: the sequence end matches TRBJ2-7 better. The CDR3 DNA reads TGCGCCAGCAGCACAGGGGGCAAAGGCTACGAGCAGTACTTC. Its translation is CASSTGGKGYEQYF.